This T cell receptor beta chain was documented in a study of metastatic and nonmetastatic thyroid tumors. Study findings and constraints: The study reportedly found significantly higher TCR beta diversity in malignant thyroid tumors than benign nodules, in blood and tumor.

All patients reached thyroid surgery having received no treatment beforehand. The CDR3 runs to 14 residues. Germline CDR1 and CDR2: SGHRS and YFSETQ. V shed 3 bases, J shed 5 bases, and the junction held 4 bases outside the gene matches. Relative to its sample, this clone is medium-sized. Its antigen is still unknown. In the authors' workflow: Across clinicopathological groups, CDR3 differences served as the basis for building a distant-metastasis classifier for papillary thyroid cancer. MiXCR re-clonotyped the PCR reads for TCRdb. Here the V and J calls rest on TCRdb's processing, not on the authors' analysis. Counted here are about 2,500 clones, approximately 26% occurring once; the ten biggest clones make up roughly 22%.

Sequencing used adjacent normal tissue. The chain employs TRBV5-1 and TRBJ2-3; TRBD1 aligns across 9 bases. This clonotype was obtained from a male donor with papillary thyroid cancer or a benign thyroid nodule (not recorded which). Some clones in this sample may be carry-over from other donors' samples. As DNA, the CDR3 is TGCGCCAGCAGCTCTGGGACAGGGCTAGATACGCAGTATTTT. Translating gives CASSSGTGLDTQYF.